The 26 T cell receptor beta chains presented below share a single source sample, sequenced in a study of response to subunit inactivated influenza vaccine. MiXCR, applied by TCRdb to the RT-PCR reads, yields one record per CDR3 protein. The sample has more than 400,000 distinct CDR3 sequences; 9.5% to 12% are singletons. Sequenced here: PBMCs from blood, sampled roughly 47 days after vaccination. These receptor sequences come from a man over 45 who received an inactivated influenza vaccine.

The J gene is TRBJ1-1, the V gene TRBV4-1; D unclear. V was shortened by 2 bases and J by 5 bases, with 15 bases between the two germline ends. Germline CDR1 reads MGHRA; CDR2 reads YSYEKL. This CDR3 has 15 residues. CDR3 sequence: CASSQLRVSWTEAFF. The CDR3 coding sequence is TGCGCCAGCAGCCAACTACGGGTTAGTTGGACTGAAGCTTTCTTT.

This clonotype has a count of ten or more. V usage is TRBV6-5 and J usage is TRBJ2-7; tentatively, D is TRBD1 or TRBD2 (5 bases each). The germline V gene encodes CDR1 MNHEY and CDR2 SVGAGI. CDR3 length: 13 amino acids. V lost 0 bases and J lost 7, with 10 bases in between. CDR3 sequence: CASSYSRGGEQYF. CDR3 coding DNA: TGTGCCAGCAGTTACTCACGGGGCGGTGAGCAGTACTTC.

In this sample, this clonotype turned up many times. This chain links TRBV20-1 with TRBJ2-1; the D gene is possibly TRBD2 (5 bases). V lost 6 bases and J lost 7, with 13 bases in between. The CDR3 extends over 12 amino acids. Germline values: CDR1 DFQATT, CDR2 SNEGSKA (reference sequence). The CDR3 loop reads CSATRTGNEQFF. DNA for the CDR3: TGCAGTGCCACTAGGACCGGGAATGAGCAGTTCTTC.

This rearrangement joins TRBV7-2 to TRBJ2-5; D may be TRBD2 (6 bases). The V end lost 4 bases, the J end lost 2 bases, and 14 bases lay between the germline ends. Germline V gives CDR1 SGHTA, CDR2 FQGNSA. CDR3 size: 15 residues. CDR3 in DNA: TGTGCCAGCAGCTCGGCCGGGACTCTACAAGAGACCCAGTACTTC. The encoded protein is CASSSAGTLQETQYF.

This clonotype appeared many times. This chain connects TRBV7-2 to TRBJ2-1, with 7 positions matching TRBD2. V dropped 1 base and J dropped 4; count of bases not matched to a gene: 7. The germline CDR1 and CDR2 sequences are SGHTA and FQGNSA. There are 16 residues in the CDR3. CDR3 sequence reads: CASSLDGSGPYNEQFF. DNA of the CDR3: TGTGCCAGCAGCTTAGATGGTAGCGGGCCGTACAATGAGCAGTTCTTC.

The sample holds many counts of this clonotype. This chain links TRBV29-1 with TRBJ2-7; 7 bases are shared with TRBD1. The germline V gene has CDR1 SQVTM and CDR2 ANQGSEA. V dropped 6 bases and J dropped 0; count of bases not matched to a gene: 5. The CDR3 extends over 13 amino acids. The CDR3 here is CSVETGNSYEQYF. The DNA of the CDR3 is TGCAGCGTCGAGACAGGGAACTCCTACGAGCAGTACTTC.

A few counts support this clonotype. The gene calls are TRBV20-1 and TRBJ2-5; 9 bases map to TRBD2. Germline V CDR1 and CDR2: DFQATT, SNEGSKA (reference sequence). V gave up 0 bases and J gave up 5 bases; unmatched junction bases: 10. This CDR3 region has 16 residues. CDR3 DNA sequence: TGCAGTGCTAGAGATCCTTTTCTAGCGGGACCGGAGACCCAGTACTTC. Translated, it gives CSARDPFLAGPETQYF.

This clonotype occurred a few times. The chain recombines TRBV2 with TRBJ1-2, with D unclear. CDR1 is SNHLY and CDR2 is FYNNEI in the germline V gene. CDR3 size: 11 residues. Trimming shortened V by 7 bases and J by 1 base, and 4 bases separated the two germline ends. CDR3 coding DNA: TGTGCCAGCACCGTTAACTATGGCTACACCTTC. This codes for CASTVNYGYTF. Full variable domain (missing parts from reference TRBV2 and TRBJ1-2): EPEVTQTPSHQVTQMGQEVILRCVPISNHLYFYWYRQILGQKVEFLVSFYNNEISEKSEIFDDQFSVERPDGSNFTLKIRSTKLEDSAMYFCASTVNYGYTFGSGTRLTVV.

At least ten counts were recorded for this clonotype. This sequence joins TRBV29-1 and TRBJ1-4, with TRBD1 identical over 11 bases. This CDR3 region has 13 residues. Looked up from germline, CDR1 is SQVTM and CDR2 is ANQGSEA. The V segment lost 7 bases and the J segment 7 bases; nucleotides outside the gene matches: 5. In DNA form, the CDR3 reads TGCAGCGCGGACAGGGGGCAGGGTGAAAAACTGTTTTTT. Translated, it gives CSADRGQGEKLFF.

The chain is built from TRBV12-3 or TRBV12-4 and TRBJ2-1, with TRBD1 as a possible D gene (6 bases). This CDR3 is 15 amino acids long. Trimming cost V 1 base and J 9 bases, with 16 bases left between them. CDR3 amino acids: CASSLVSGAHTEQFF. DNA of the CDR3: TGTGCCAGCAGTTTAGTTTCAGGGGCCCACACTGAGCAGTTCTTC.

This clonotype occurred a few times. The V and J genes are TRBV5-6 and TRBJ2-7; D is uncertain. Germline CDR1 SGHDT, CDR2 YYEEEE. There are 14 residues in the CDR3. The V gene lost 1 base and the J gene lost 2 bases, with 10 bases spanning the gap. The CDR3 DNA is TGTGCCAGCAGCTTGACTGGTGGGGCCTACGAGCAGTACTTC. This sequence encodes CASSLTGGAYEQYF. Full variable domain (rest looked up from reference TRBV5-6 and TRBJ2-7): DAGVTQSPTHLIKTRGQQVTLRCSPKSGHDTVSWYQQALGQGPQFIFQYYEEEERQRGNFPDRFSGHQFPNYSSELNVNALLLGDSALYLCASSLTGGAYEQYFGPGTRLTVT.

This clonotype was observed a few times. The chain combines TRBV20-1 with TRBJ2-5; D may match TRBD1 or TRBD2 (5 bases each). Germline V gene lookup returns CDR1 DFQATT and CDR2 SNEGSKA (reference sequence). The CDR3 is 14 residues long. With 3 bases removed from V and 7 bases from J, the gap between germline ends came to 18 bases. Here the CDR3 reads CSASDGTGLRTQYF. CDR3 nucleotides: TGCAGTGCTAGTGATGGGACCGGCCTTCGGACCCAGTACTTC.

This clonotype was counted only a few times. The chain combines TRBV11-2 with TRBJ1-6; 7 positions agree with TRBD1. Germline V CDR1 and CDR2: SGHAT, FQNNGV. CDR3 length: 18 residues. V trimming: 3 bases; J trimming: 0 bases; junction bases outside the gene matches: 8. The CDR3 reads CASSFTPGQSSYNSPLHF. The CDR3 DNA follows: TGTGCCAGCAGCTTTACTCCGGGACAGAGCTCCTATAATTCACCCCTCCACTTT.

In its sample, this clonotype was seen many times. This sequence joins TRBV10-3 and TRBJ2-3; tentative D call: TRBD2 (5 bases). Germline loops: CDR1 ENHRY, CDR2 SYGVKD. The CDR3 is 14 amino acids. The V gene lost 3 bases and the J gene lost 5 bases, with 12 bases spanning the gap. The CDR3 is CAISEVVREDTQYF. The CDR3 DNA sequence: TGTGCCATCAGTGAAGTGGTTCGGGAAGATACGCAGTATTTT.

This clonotype showed up many times. The chain combines TRBV29-1 with TRBJ2-5; 7 bases map to TRBD1. J gave up 4 bases and V 6 bases, and 5 bases lay outside the gene matches. The length of the CDR3 is 12 residues. CDR1 SQVTM and CDR2 ANQGSEA come from the germline V gene. The CDR3 DNA follows: TGCAGCGTGGGACAGTCGTCAGAGACCCAGTACTTC. As protein: CSVGQSSETQYF.

The V and J genes are TRBV7-6 and TRBJ2-3; perhaps TRBD1 as D (6 bases). Germline V gene lookup returns CDR1 SGHVS and CDR2 FNYEAQ. CDR3 length: 12 residues. With 4 bases removed from V and 6 bases from J, the gap between germline ends came to 8 bases. CDR3 in DNA: TGTGCCAGCAGCTACGACAGGGATACGCAGTATTTT. Encoded protein: CASSYDRDTQYF.

This clonotype was counted a few times. The gene calls are TRBV10-3 and TRBJ2-1, with 10 bases matching TRBD1. Germline lookup yields CDR1 ENHRY and CDR2 SYGVKD. V dropped 6 bases and J dropped 2; count of bases not matched to a gene: 13. The CDR3 runs 18 residues. The CDR3 sequence is CAIRSGQGVARTYNEQFF. CDR3 bases: TGTGCCATCAGGTCTGGACAGGGGGTAGCGCGGACCTACAATGAGCAGTTCTTC.

The chain recombines TRBV29-1 with TRBJ2-3; 9 nucleotides agree with TRBD1. The CDR3 extends over 14 amino acids. With 4 bases clipped from V and 4 bases from J, the junction kept 6 bases outside the gene matches. Germline values: CDR1 SQVTM, CDR2 ANQGSEA. DNA of the CDR3: TGCAGCGTTGTTAAGGACAGGGGTCCAGATACGCAGTATTTT. Translated, it gives CSVVKDRGPDTQYF.

This clonotype was detected only a few times. This chain joins TRBV6-2 or TRBV6-3 and TRBJ2-5; D perhaps matches TRBD2 (6 bases). CDR3 length: 12 residues. Germline values: CDR1 MNHEY, CDR2 SVGEGT. Trimming took 8 bases from V and 5 from J, leaving 12 bases between them. As DNA, the CDR3 is TGTGCCAGCCGGGCCGGAGGGGAGACCCAGTACTTC. As protein: CASRAGGETQYF.

This clonotype occurred a few times. The chain links TRBV6-2 or TRBV6-3 to TRBJ2-1, with TRBD2 matching over 12 bases. The CDR3 is made up of 16 amino acids. V shed 2 bases and J 7 bases; nucleotides not matched to a gene: 6. From germline, CDR1 is MNHEY and CDR2 SVGEGT. The CDR3 is CASSYRLAGAGNEQFF. CDR3 DNA sequence: TGTGCCAGCAGTTACCGACTAGCGGGAGCCGGGAATGAGCAGTTCTTC.

With regard to this clonotype: One base away lies a much larger clone, so this may be a sequencing read error. The chain links TRBV12-3 or TRBV12-4 to TRBJ2-6, with D perhaps TRBD1 (5 bases). The CDR3 runs to 16 residues. The CDR3 nucleotides are TGTGCCAGCAGTTTAGGGGGCGCCTCTGGGGCCAACGTCCTGGCTTTC. This codes for CASSLGGASGANVLAF.

V and J are TRBV7-6 and TRBJ2-3; 7 positions agree with TRBD1. The ends lost 0 bases at V and 4 bases at J; junction bases unmatched: 7. Per the germline V gene, CDR1 is SGHVS and CDR2 is FNYEAQ. The CDR3 covers 16 residues. CDR3 DNA sequence: TGTGCCAGCAGCTTAGCAGAGGGGGCGGTTTCAGATACGCAGTATTTT. Translating gives CASSLAEGAVSDTQYF. The complete variable domain, with remaining parts taken from reference TRBV7-6 and TRBJ2-3, reads GAGVSQSPRYKVTKRGQDVALRCDPISGHVSLYWYRQALGQGPEFLTYFNYEAQQDKSGLPNDRFSAERPEGSISTLTIQRTEQRDSAMYRCASSLAEGAVSDTQYFGPGTRLTVL.

This clonotype was detected ten times or more. The chain carries TRBV6-5 and TRBJ2-1, with 8 bases lining up with TRBD2. V shed 0 bases and J 2 bases; nucleotides not matched to a gene: 0. This CDR3 has 15 amino acids. Germline loops: CDR1 MNHEY, CDR2 SVGAGI. CDR3 in amino acids: CASSYSSGAYNEQFF. DNA of the CDR3: TGTGCCAGCAGTTACTCTAGCGGGGCCTACAATGAGCAGTTCTTC.

The V gene is TRBV5-1, the J gene TRBJ2-4; 8 bases are shared with TRBD1. V lost 4 bases, J lost 7 bases, and 16 bases stayed unmatched. The CDR3 has 17 residues. Germline V lookup: CDR1 SGHRS, CDR2 YFSETQ. The CDR3 spells CASSPRSTGAIVNIQYF. In DNA, the CDR3 is TGCGCCAGCAGCCCTCGATCGACAGGGGCGATAGTGAACATTCAGTACTTC.

This clonotype showed up just once. The chain links TRBV5-1 to TRBJ2-1; 9 positions match TRBD1. The germline V gene has CDR1 SGHRS and CDR2 YFSETQ. The CDR3 consists of 20 residues. After removal of 2 bases from V and 0 bases from J, the junction contained 15 bases not matched to a gene. CDR3 coding DNA: TGCGCCAGCAGCTTCCTACCGGGACAGGGAATAAGTAGCTCCTACAATGAGCAGTTCTTC. Translation: CASSFLPGQGISSSYNEQFF. Complete variable domain (other parts from reference TRBV5-1 and TRBJ2-1): KAGVTQTPRYLIKTRGQQVTLSCSPISGHRSVSWYQQTPGQGLQFLFEYFSETQRNKGNFPGRFSGRQFSNSRSEMNVSTLELGDSALYLCASSFLPGQGISSSYNEQFFGPGTRLTVL.

The gene calls are TRBV6-2 or TRBV6-3 and TRBJ2-5; 7 bases are a match to TRBD1. This CDR3 region has 20 residues. Trimming took 0 bases from V and 2 from J; bases not matched to a gene: 18. The germline V gene encodes CDR1 MNHEY and CDR2 SVGEGT. The CDR3 sequence is CASSYSMTSRPGTDQETQYF. CDR3 in DNA: TGTGCCAGCAGTTACTCGATGACGAGTAGGCCCGGGACAGATCAAGAGACCCAGTACTTC.